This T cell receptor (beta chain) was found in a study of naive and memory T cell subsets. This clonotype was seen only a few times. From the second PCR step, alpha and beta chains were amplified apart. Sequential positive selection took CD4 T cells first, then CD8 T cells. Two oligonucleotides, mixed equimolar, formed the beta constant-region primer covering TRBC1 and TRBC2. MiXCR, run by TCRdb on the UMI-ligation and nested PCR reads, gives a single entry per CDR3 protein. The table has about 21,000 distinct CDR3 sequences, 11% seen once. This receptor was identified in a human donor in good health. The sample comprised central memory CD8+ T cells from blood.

The CDR3 DNA reads TGTGCCAGTTCTCTCAACGGGTACAATGAGCAGTTCTTC. This gives the protein CASSLNGYNEQFF. The chain couples TRBV5-4 to TRBJ2-1, with unresolved D. Trimming shortened V by 8 bases and J by 4 bases, and 13 bases separated the two germline ends. The CDR3 is made up of 13 amino acids. Per germline, CDR1 SGHNT and CDR2 YYREEE (reference sequence). The whole variable domain, remainder taken from reference TRBV5-4 and TRBJ2-1, is ETGVTQSPTHLIKTRGQQVTLRCSSQSGHNTVSWYQQALGQGPQFIFQYYREEENGRGNFPPRFSGLQFPNYSSELNVNALELDDSALYLCASSLNGYNEQFFGPGTRLTVL.